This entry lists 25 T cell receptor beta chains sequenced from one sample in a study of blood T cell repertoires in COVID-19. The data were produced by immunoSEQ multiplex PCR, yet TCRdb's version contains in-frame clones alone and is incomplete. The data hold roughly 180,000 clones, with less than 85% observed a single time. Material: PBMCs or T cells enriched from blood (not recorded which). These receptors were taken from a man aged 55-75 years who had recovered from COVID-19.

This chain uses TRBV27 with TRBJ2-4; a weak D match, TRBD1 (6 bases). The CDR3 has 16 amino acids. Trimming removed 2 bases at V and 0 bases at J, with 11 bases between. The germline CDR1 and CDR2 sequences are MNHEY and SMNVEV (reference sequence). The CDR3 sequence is CASSLGGGLAKNIQYF. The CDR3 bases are TGTGCCAGCAGTTTAGGGGGCGGTCTAGCCAAAAACATTCAGTACTTC.

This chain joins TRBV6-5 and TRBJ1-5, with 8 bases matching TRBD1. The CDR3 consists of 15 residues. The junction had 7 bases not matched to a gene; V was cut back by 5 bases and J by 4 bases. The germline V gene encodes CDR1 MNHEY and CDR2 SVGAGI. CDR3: CASSPRTGHNQPQHF. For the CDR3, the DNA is TGTGCCAGCAGTCCCCGGACAGGGCATAATCAGCCCCAGCATTTT.

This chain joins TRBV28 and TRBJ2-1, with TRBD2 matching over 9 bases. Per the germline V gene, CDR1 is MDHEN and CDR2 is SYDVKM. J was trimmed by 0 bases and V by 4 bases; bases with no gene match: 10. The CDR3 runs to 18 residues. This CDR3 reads CASSSISGGRASYNEQFF. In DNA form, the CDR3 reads TGTGCCAGCAGTTCCATTTCGGGCGGGAGGGCCTCCTACAATGAGCAGTTCTTC.

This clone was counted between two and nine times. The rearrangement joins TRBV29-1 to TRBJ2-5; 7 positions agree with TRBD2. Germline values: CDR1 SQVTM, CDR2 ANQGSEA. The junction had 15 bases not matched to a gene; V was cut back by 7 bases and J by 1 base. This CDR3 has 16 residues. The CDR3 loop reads CSGGVGASGAQETQYF. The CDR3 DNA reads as TGCAGCGGGGGGGTTGGGGCTAGCGGAGCCCAAGAGACCCAGTACTTC.

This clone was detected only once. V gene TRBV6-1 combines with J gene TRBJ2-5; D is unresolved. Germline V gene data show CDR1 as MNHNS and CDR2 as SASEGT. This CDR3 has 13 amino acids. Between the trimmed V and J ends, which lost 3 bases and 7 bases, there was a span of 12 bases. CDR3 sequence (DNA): TGTGCCAGCAGTGAGGTGGTCCCCGGGACCCAGTACTTC. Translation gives CASSEVVPGTQYF.

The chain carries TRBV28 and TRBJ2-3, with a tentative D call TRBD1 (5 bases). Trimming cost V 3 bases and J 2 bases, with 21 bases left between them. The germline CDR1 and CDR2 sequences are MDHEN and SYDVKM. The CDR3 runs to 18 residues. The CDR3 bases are TGTGCCAGCAGTTTGGGGCCGATACAAGTACGGGTCACAGATACGCAGTATTTT. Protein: CASSLGPIQVRVTDTQYF.

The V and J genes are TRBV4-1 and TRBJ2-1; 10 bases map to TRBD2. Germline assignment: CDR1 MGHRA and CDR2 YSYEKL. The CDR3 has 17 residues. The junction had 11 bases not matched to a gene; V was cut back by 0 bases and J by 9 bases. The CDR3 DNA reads TGCGCCAGCAGCCAAGATAAGTGGCTAGCGGGAGTGGTTGAGCAGTTCTTC. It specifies CASSQDKWLAGVVEQFF.

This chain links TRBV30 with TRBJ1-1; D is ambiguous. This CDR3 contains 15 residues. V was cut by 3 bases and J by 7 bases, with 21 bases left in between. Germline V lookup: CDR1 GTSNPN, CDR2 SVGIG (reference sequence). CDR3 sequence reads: CAWSASELGTYEAFF. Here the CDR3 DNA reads TGTGCCTGGAGCGCATCCGAACTTGGTACCTATGAAGCTTTCTTT. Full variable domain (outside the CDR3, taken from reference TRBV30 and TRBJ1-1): SQTIHQWPATLVQPVGSPLSLECTVEGTSNPNLYWYRQAAGRGLQLLFYSVGIGQISSEVPQNLSASRPQDRQFILSSKKLLLSDSGFYLCAWSASELGTYEAFFGQGTRLTVV.

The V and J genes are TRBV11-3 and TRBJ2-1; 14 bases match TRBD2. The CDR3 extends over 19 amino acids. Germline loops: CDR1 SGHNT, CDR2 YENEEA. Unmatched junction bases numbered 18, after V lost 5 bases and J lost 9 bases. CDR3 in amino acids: CASSPGGGTGTSGRGEQFF. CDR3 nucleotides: TGTGCCAGCAGCCCGGGAGGAGGGACCGGGACTAGCGGGAGAGGTGAGCAGTTCTTC.

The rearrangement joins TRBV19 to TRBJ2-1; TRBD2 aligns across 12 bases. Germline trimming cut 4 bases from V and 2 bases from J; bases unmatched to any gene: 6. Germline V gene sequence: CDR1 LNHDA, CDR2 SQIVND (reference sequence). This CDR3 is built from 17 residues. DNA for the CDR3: TGTGCCAGTAGTACGCTTTCTAGCGGGGGGGCCTACAATGAGCAGTTCTTC. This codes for CASSTLSSGGAYNEQFF.

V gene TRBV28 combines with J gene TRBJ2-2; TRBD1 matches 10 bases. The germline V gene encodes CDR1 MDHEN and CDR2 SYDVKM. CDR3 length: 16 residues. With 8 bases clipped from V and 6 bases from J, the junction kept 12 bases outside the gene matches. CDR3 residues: CASRAWGQGLSGELFF. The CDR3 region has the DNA TGTGCCAGCCGAGCTTGGGGACAGGGGTTATCCGGGGAGCTGTTTTTT.

This chain's CDR3 is CSTTGASGTGNEQFF. In DNA, the CDR3 is TGCAGCACCACCGGGGCTAGCGGGACTGGTAATGAGCAGTTCTTC. V and J are TRBV29-1 and TRBJ2-1, with 9 nucleotides matching TRBD2. With V trimmed by 8 bases and J by 7 bases, 15 bases remained unmatched. The germline V gene encodes CDR1 SQVTM and CDR2 ANQGSEA. The CDR3 sequence is 15 residues long.

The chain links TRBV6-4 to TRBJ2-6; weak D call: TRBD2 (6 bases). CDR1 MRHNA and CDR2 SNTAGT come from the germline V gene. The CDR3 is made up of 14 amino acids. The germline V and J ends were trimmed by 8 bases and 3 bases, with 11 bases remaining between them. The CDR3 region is CASAAGLGANVLTF. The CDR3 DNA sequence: TGTGCCAGCGCTGCGGGGCTTGGGGCCAACGTCCTGACTTTC.

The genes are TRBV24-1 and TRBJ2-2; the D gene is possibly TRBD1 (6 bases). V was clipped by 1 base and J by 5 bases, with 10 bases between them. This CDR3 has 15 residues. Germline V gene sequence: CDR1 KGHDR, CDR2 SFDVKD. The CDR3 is CATSDFSTGTGELFF. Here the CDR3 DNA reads TGTGCCACCAGTGATTTCTCAACAGGGACCGGGGAGCTGTTTTTT.

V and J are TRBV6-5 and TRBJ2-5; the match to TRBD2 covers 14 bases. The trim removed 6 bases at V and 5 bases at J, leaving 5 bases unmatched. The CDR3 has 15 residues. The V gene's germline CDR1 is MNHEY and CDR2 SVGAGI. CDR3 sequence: CASRGLAGARETQYF. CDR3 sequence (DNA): TGTGCCAGCAGGGGACTAGCGGGAGCGCGGGAGACCCAGTACTTC.

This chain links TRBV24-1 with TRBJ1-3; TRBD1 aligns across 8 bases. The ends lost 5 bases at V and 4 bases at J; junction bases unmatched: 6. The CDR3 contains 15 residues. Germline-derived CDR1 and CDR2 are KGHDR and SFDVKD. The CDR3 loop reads CATSAGTGMGNTIYF. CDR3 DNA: TGTGCCACCAGTGCAGGGACAGGAATGGGAAACACCATATATTTT.

The CDR3 region is CASSSPGGGPSGNTIYF. For the CDR3, the DNA is TGTGCCAGCAGTTCGCCTGGAGGAGGACCCTCTGGAAACACCATATATTTT. The V call is TRBV28, the J call TRBJ1-3, with D hard to call. The germline V and J ends were trimmed by 4 bases and 0 bases, with 16 bases remaining between them. The V gene's germline CDR1 is MDHEN and CDR2 SYDVKM. The CDR3 covers 17 residues.

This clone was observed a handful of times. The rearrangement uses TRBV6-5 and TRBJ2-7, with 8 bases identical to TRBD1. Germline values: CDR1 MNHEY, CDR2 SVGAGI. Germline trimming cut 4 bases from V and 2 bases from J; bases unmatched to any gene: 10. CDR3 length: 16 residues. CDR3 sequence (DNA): TGTGCCAGCAGTTTTCTGGGACAGGCTAAACCCTACGAGCAGTACTTC. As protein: CASSFLGQAKPYEQYF.

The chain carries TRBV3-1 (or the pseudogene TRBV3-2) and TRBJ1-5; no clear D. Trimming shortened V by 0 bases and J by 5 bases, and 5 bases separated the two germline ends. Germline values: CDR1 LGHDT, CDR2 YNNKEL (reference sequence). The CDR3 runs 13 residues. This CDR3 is CASSQDIHQPQHF. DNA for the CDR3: TGTGCCAGCAGCCAAGATATCCATCAGCCCCAGCATTTT.

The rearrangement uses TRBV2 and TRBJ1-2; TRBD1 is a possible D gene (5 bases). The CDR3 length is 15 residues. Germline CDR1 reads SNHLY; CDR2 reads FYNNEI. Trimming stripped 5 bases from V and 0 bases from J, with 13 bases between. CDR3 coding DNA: TGTGCCAGCAGTAATCGACAGCTTTCTAACTATGGCTACACCTTC. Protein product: CASSNRQLSNYGYTF.

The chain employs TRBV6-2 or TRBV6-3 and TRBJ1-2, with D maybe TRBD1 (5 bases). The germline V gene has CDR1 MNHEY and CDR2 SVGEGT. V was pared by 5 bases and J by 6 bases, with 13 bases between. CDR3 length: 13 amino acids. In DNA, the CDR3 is TGTGCCAGCAGTAAGGCAGGGATCAATGGCTACACCTTC. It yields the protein CASSKAGINGYTF.

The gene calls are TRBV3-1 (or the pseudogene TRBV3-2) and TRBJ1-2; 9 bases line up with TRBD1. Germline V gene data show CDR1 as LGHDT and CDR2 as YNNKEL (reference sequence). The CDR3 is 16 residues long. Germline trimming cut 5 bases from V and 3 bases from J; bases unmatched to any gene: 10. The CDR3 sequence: CASSAQGAVVDYGYTF. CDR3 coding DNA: TGTGCCAGCAGCGCACAGGGGGCCGTTGTAGACTATGGCTACACCTTC.

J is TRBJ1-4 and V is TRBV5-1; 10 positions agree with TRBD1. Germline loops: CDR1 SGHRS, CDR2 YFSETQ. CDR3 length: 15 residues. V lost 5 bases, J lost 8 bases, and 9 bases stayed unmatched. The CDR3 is CASSRLPGQGEKLFF. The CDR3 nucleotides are TGCGCCAGCAGTCGTTTACCGGGACAGGGGGAAAAACTGTTTTTT. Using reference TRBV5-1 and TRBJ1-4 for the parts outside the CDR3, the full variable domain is KAGVTQTPRYLIKTRGQQVTLSCSPISGHRSVSWYQQTPGQGLQFLFEYFSETQRNKGNFPGRFSGRQFSNSRSEMNVSTLELGDSALYLCASSRLPGQGEKLFFGSGTQLSVL.

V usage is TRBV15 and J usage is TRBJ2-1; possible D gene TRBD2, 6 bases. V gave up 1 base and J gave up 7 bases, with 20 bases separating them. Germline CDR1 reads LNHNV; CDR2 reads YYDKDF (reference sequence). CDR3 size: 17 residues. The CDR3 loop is CATSRGMTRLVANEQFF. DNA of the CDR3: TGTGCCACCAGCAGAGGGATGACTAGATTGGTCGCAAATGAGCAGTTCTTC.

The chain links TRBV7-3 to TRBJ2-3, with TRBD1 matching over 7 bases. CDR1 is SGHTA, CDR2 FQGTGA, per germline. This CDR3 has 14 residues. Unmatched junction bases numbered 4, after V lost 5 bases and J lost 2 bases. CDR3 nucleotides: TGTGCCAGCAGCGAAGACAGGGCCACAGATACGCAGTATTTT. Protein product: CASSEDRATDTQYF.